The T cell receptor (beta chain) under discussion was sequenced for a study of PD-1 blockade in classical Hodgkin lymphoma. Produced via immunoSEQ multiplex PCR; TCRdb's table is partial and in-frame only. The sample lists about 20,000 clones; 80% were seen once. On this clone itself: Its antigen is still unknown.

Per germline, CDR1 SGDLS and CDR2 YYNGEE. The CDR3 extends over 13 amino acids. The V and J ends lost 3 bases and 0 bases respectively, with 5 bases between them. Time point indicated: cycle 4 day 1 (C4D1), after 5 to 7 weeks of nivolumab. Every patient was affected by relapse after autologous stem cell transplantation, while exposure to brentuximab vedotin was not uniform. Complete response, partial response or progressive disease constituted the best responses recorded. General study findings and limits: Complete responders started with a diversity level that resembled newly diagnosed patients at baseline. The study reported lower baseline TCR diversity in newly diagnosed patients than in healthy donors.

The receptor was isolated from a human donor with classical Hodgkin lymphoma. The rearrangement joins TRBV9 to TRBJ2-3; D not certain. Sequenced material: peripheral blood mononuclear cells (PBMCs), taken before the fourth cycle of nivolumab. In DNA, the CDR3 is TGTGCCAGCAGCGCGACTAGCACAGATACGCAGTATTTT. Translating it yields CASSATSTDTQYF.